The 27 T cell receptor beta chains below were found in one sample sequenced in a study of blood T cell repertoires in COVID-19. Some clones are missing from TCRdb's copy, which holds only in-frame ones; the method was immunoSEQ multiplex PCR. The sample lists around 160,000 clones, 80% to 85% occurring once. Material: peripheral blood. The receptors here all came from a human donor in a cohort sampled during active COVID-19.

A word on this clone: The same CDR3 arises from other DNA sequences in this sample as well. CDR3 nucleotides: TGTGCCAGTAGTGCCCCGGGACAGGGCGGCGAGCAGTACTTC. Protein product: CASSAPGQGGEQYF. The V and J genes are TRBV19 and TRBJ2-7; 9 nucleotides line up with TRBD1. With 5 bases clipped from V and 6 bases from J, the junction kept 8 bases outside the gene matches. Germline CDR1 reads LNHDA; CDR2 reads SQIVND (reference sequence). CDR3 length: 14 residues.

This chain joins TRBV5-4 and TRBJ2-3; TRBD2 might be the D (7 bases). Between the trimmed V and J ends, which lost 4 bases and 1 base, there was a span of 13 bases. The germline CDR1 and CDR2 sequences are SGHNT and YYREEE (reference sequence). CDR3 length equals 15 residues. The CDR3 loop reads CASSPQGGGTDTQYF. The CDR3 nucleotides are TGTGCCAGCAGCCCCCAAGGGGGGGGCACAGATACGCAGTATTTT.

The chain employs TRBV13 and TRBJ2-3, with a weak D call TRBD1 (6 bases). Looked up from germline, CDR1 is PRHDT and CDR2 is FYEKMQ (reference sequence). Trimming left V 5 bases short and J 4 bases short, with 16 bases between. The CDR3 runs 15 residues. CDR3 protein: CASSPRPGTSDTQYF. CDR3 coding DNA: TGTGCCAGCAGCCCTCGGCCCGGGACATCAGATACGCAGTATTTT.

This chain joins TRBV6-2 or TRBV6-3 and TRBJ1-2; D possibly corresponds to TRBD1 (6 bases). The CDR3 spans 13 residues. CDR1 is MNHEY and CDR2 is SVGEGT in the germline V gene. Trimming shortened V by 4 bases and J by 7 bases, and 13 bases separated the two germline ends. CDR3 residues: CASSSTTGGGYTF. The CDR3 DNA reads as TGTGCCAGCAGTTCCACGACAGGTGGTGGCTACACCTTC.

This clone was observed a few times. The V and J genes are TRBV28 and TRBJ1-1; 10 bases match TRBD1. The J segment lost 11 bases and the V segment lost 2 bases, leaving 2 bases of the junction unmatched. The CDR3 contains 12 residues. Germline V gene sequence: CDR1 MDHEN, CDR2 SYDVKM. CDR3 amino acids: CASSLETGGAFF. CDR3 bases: TGTGCCAGCAGTTTAGAGACAGGGGGCGCTTTCTTT.

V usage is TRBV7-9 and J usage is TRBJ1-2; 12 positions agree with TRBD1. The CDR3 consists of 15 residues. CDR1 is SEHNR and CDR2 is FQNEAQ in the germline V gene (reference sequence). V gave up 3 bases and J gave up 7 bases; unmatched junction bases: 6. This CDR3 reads CASSLLGQGAVGYTF. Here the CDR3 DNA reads TGTGCCAGCAGCTTGCTGGGACAGGGGGCTGTTGGCTACACCTTC.

DNA of the CDR3: TGTGCCATCAGTGCCCACGAGGGGGAGAGCTCTGGGGCCAACGTCCTGACTTTC. Amino acids: CAISAHEGESSGANVLTF. V is TRBV10-3 and J is TRBJ2-6; TRBD1 might be the D (6 bases). This CDR3 is 18 amino acids long. The V end was cut by 4 bases, the J end by 0 bases, with 16 bases between. In germline, CDR1 is ENHRY, CDR2 SYGVKD.

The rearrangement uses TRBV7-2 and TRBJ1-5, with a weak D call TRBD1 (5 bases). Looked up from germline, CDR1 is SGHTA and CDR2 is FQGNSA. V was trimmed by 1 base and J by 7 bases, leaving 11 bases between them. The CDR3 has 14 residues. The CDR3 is CASSLDSGGQPQHF. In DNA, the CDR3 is TGTGCCAGCAGCTTAGATTCGGGGGGACAGCCCCAGCATTTT.

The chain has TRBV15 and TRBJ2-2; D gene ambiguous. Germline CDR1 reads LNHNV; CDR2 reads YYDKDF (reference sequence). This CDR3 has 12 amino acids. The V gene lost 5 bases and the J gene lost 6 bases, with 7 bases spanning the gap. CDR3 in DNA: TGTGCCACCAGCGAGCCACCCGGGGAGCTGTTTTTT. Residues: CATSEPPGELFF.

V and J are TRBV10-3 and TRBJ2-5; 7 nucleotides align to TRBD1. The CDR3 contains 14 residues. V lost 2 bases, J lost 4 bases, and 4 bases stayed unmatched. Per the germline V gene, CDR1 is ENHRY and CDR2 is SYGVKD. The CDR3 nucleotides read TGTGCCATCAGTGAGGAGACAGGGCCAGAGACCCAGTACTTC. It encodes CAISEETGPETQYF.

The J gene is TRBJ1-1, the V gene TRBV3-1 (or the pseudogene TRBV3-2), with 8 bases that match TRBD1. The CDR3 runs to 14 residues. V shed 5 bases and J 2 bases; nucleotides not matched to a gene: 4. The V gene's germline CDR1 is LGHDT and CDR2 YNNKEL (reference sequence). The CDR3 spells CASSTGQGNTEAFF. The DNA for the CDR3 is TGTGCCAGCAGCACCGGACAGGGAAACACTGAAGCTTTCTTT.

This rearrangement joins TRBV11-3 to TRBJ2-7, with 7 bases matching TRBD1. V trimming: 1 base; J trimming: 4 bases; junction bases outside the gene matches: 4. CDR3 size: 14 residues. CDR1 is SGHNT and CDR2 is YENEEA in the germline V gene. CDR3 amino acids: CASSLAGRGYEQYF. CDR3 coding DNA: TGTGCCAGCAGCTTAGCGGGCAGGGGGTACGAGCAGTACTTC.

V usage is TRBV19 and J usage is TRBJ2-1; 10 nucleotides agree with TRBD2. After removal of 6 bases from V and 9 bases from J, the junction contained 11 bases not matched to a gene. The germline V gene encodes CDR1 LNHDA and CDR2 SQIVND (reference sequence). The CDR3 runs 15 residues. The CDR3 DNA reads TGTGCCAGTAGCCCACATAGCGGGGGGCGGGGTGAGCAGTTCTTC. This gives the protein CASSPHSGGRGEQFF. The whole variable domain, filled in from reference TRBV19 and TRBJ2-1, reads DGGITQSPKYLFRKEGQNVTLSCEQNLNHDAMYWYRQDPGQGLRLIYYSQIVNDFQKGDIAEGYSVSREKKESFPLTVTSAQKNPTAFYLCASSPHSGGRGEQFFGPGTRLTVL.

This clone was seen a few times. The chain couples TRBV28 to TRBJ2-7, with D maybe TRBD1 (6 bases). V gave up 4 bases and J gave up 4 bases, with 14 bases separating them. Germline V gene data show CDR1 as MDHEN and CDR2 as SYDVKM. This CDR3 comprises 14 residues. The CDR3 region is CASSSLRGTYEQYF. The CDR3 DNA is TGTGCCAGCAGTTCTCTCAGGGGTACGTACGAGCAGTACTTC.

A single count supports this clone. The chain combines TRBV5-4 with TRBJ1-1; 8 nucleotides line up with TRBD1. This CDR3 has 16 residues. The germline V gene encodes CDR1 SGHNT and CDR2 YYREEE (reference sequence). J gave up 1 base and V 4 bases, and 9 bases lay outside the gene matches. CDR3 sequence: CASSQGPGQANTEAFF. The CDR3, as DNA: TGTGCCAGCAGCCAAGGACCGGGACAGGCGAACACTGAAGCTTTCTTT.

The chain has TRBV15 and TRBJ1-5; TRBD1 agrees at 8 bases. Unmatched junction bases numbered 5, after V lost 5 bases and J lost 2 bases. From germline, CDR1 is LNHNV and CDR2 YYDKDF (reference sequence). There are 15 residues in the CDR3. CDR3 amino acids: CATSGPTGGNQPQHF. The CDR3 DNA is TGTGCCACCAGCGGTCCGACAGGGGGCAATCAGCCCCAGCATTTT.

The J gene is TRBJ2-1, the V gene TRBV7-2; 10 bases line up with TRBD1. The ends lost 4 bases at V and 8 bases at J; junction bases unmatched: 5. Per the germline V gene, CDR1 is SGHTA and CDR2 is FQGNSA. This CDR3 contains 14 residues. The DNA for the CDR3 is TGTGCCAGCAGCTCCGTGGACAGGGGGGATGAGCAGTTCTTC. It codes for CASSSVDRGDEQFF.

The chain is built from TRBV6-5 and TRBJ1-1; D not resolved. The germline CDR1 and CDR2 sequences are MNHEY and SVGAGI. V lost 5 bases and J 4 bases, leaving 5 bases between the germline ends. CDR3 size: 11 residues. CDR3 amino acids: CASSPGTEAFF. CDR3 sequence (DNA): TGTGCCAGCAGTCCCGGCACTGAAGCTTTCTTT.

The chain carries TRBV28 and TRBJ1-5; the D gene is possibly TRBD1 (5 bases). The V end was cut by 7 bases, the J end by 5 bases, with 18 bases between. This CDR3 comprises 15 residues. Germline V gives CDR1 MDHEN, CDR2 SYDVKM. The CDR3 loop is CASTLGGYSDQPQHF. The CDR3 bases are TGTGCCAGCACCTTGGGGGGTTATTCTGATCAGCCCCAGCATTTT.

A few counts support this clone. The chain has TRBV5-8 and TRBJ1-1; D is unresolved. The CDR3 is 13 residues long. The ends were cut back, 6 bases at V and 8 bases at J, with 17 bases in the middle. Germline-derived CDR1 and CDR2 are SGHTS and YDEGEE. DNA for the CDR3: TGTGCCAGCAACGGAGGAGCGCTCCCCGAAGCTTTCTTT. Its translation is CASNGGALPEAFF.

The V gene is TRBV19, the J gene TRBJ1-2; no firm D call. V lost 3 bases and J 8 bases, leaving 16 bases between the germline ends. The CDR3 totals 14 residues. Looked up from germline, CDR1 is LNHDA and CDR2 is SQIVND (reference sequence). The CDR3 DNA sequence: TGTGCCAGTAGTATGAATCTGGGAGTGGAAGGCTACACCTTC. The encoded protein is CASSMNLGVEGYTF.

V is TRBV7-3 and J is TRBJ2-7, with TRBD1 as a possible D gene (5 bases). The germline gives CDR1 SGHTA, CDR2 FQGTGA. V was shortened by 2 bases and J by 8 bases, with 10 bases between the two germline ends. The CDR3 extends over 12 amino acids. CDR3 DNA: TGTGCCAGCAGCTTATACCAGGGCCAGCAGTACTTC. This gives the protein CASSLYQGQQYF. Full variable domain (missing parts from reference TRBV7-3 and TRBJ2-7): GAGVSQTPSNKVTEKGKYVELRCDPISGHTALYWYRQSLGQGPEFLIYFQGTGAADDSGLPNDRFFAVRPEGSVSTLKIQRTERGDSAVYLCASSLYQGQQYFGPGTRLTVT.

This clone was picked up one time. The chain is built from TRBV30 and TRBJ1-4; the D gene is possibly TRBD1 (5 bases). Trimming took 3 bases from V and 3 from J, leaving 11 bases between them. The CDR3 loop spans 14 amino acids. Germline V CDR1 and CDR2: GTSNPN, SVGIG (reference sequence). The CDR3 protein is CAWSRGGANEKLFF. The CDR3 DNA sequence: TGTGCCTGGAGCCGCGGGGGGGCTAATGAAAAACTGTTTTTT.

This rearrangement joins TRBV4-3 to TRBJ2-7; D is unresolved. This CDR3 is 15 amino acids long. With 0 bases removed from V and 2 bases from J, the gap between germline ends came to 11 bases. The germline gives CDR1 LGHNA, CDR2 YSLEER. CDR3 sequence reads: CASSQDPAYPYEQYF. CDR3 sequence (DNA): TGCGCCAGCAGCCAAGATCCAGCGTACCCCTACGAGCAGTACTTC.

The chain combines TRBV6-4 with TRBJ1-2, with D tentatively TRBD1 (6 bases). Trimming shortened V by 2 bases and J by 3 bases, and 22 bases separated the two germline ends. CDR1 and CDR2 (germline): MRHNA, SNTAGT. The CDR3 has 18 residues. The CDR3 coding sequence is TGTGCCAGCAGTGACAACCCGCCCCGGGACACGGGACACTATGGCTACACCTTC. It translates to CASSDNPPRDTGHYGYTF.

The CDR3, as DNA: TGTGCCAGCAGCTTAGCGCGAGGCGGCCAGCCCCAGCATTTT. As protein: CASSLARGGQPQHF. The chain uses TRBV7-8 and TRBJ1-5; D is undetermined. CDR1 and CDR2 (germline): SGHVS, FQNEAQ. The CDR3 is made up of 14 amino acids. V lost 0 bases, J lost 7 bases, and 10 bases lay in between.

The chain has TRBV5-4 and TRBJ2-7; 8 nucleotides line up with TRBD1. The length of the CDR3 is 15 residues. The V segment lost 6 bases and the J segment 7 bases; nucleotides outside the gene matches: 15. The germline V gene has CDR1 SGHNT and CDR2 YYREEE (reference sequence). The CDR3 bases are TGTGCCAGCAAAGAATCACAGGGGGTCTTGGGGGAGCAGTACTTC. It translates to CASKESQGVLGEQYF.